Listed below are T cell receptor beta chains from one sample, sequenced in a study of blood T cells in healthy people across ages. TCRdb re-called the 5' RACE reads with MiXCR, one entry per CDR3 protein. The data show about 900,000 distinct CDR3 sequences, with about 59% seen just once and about 30% held by the top ten. Sample: blood. These receptor sequences come from a man under 40 in good health. Each CDR3 is given with its conserved first and last residue. D genes are given only for firm matches. The size entry is marked missing in some rows and otherwise reads once, few, many or a size class.

j_call | v_call | clone_size | d_call | cdr3_aa | cdr3_nt
TRBJ2-7 | TRBV25-1 | NA | TRBD2 | CASSDGLALSEQYF | TGTGCCAGCAGTGACGGACTAGCGTTGAGCGAGCAGTACTTC
TRBJ2-7 | TRBV4-3 | NA | NA | CASSRTPPLRGEQYF | TGCGCCAGCAGCCGGACGCCCCCTCTAAGGGGGGAGCAGTACTTC
TRBJ2-1 | TRBV20-1 | NA | NA | CSAATDAGGEQFF | TGCAGTGCTGCGACCGACGCTGGCGGTGAGCAGTTCTTC
TRBJ2-7 | TRBV21-1 | NA | NA | CASSQVSTYEQYF | TGTGCCAGCAGCCAAGTGAGTACCTACGAGCAGTACTTC
TRBJ2-3 | TRBV20-1 | NA | TRBD2 | CSGVGLAEGTQYF | TGCAGTGGGGTGGGGCTAGCGGAAGGAACGCAGTATTTT
TRBJ2-3 | TRBV6-5 | NA | NA | CASSYSGGVADTQYF | TGTGCCAGCAGTTACTCAGGGGGGGTGGCAGATACGCAGTATTTT
TRBJ1-2 | TRBV7-9 | NA | TRBD1 | CASSDLTGTGGNGYTF | TGTGCCAGCAGCGACTTAACCGGGACAGGGGGCAATGGCTACACCTTC
TRBJ1-5 | TRBV9 | NA | NA | CASSRDIDQPQHF | TGTGCCAGCAGCAGGGACATCGATCAGCCCCAGCATTTT
TRBJ2-7 | TRBV7-2 | once | NA | CASSTENSYEQYF | TGTGCCAGCAGCACCGAAAACTCCTACGAGCAGTACTTC
TRBJ2-7 | TRBV20-1 | once | NA | CSARTGGTYEQYF | TGCAGTGCTAGGACAGGAGGCACCTACGAGCAGTACTTC
TRBJ1-4 | TRBV27 | many | NA | CASSLSSGRFNEKLFF | TGTGCCAGCAGTTTATCGAGTGGACGGTTTAATGAAAAACTGTTTTTT
TRBJ2-3 | TRBV7-2 | once | NA | CASSLGGRVPSTDTQYF | TGTGCCAGCAGCTTAGGCGGCAGAGTACCTAGCACAGATACGCAGTATTTT
TRBJ2-1 | TRBV4-1 | few | TRBD1 | CASSQGSGTGYNEQFF | TGCGCCAGCAGCCAAGGGTCCGGGACAGGATACAATGAGCAGTTCTTC
TRBJ2-4 | TRBV7-2 | once | TRBD2 | CASSLLGGEEYF | TGTGCCAGCAGCTTACTGGGGGGGGAGGAGTACTTC
TRBJ1-2 | TRBV4-2 | once | TRBD1 | CASSQDKRGLSKDYTF | TGTGCCAGCAGCCAAGACAAAAGGGGGCTATCAAAAGACTACACCTTC
TRBJ2-3 | TRBV4-3 | NA | TRBD2 | CASSQGGGGYTDTQYF | TGCGCCAGCAGCCAAGGGGGCGGGGGATATACAGATACGCAGTATTTT
TRBJ2-1 | TRBV28 | NA | TRBD2 | CASRIAGGREQFF | TGTGCCAGCAGAATAGCGGGGGGCAGGGAGCAGTTCTTC
TRBJ1-2 | TRBV20-1 | NA | NA | CSARRKENYGYTF | TGCAGTGCTAGACGTAAGGAGAACTATGGCTACACCTTC
TRBJ1-2 | TRBV20-1 | NA | NA | CSALNRDNYDYTF | TGCAGTGCCCTAAACAGGGATAACTATGACTACACCTTC
TRBJ1-6 | TRBV20-1 | NA | NA | CSARDPTRRDSPLHF | TGCAGTGCTAGAGACCCGACACGCCGGGATTCACCCCTCCACTTT
TRBJ2-1 | TRBV29-1 | NA | TRBD1 | CSVAGTGAGVREQFF | TGCAGCGTCGCCGGGACAGGGGCAGGGGTCCGTGAGCAGTTCTTC
TRBJ1-2 | TRBV27 | few | TRBD1 | CASSITGGSGYGYTF | TGTGCCAGCAGCATCACAGGGGGATCTGGCTATGGCTACACCTTC
TRBJ2-1 | TRBV9 | NA | NA | CASSVGGTRRNERFF | TGTGCCAGCAGCGTAGGGGGGACCAGGAGGAATGAGCGGTTCTTC
TRBJ2-5 | TRBV28 | NA | NA | CASTPAGRGAETQYF | TGTGCCAGCACCCCTGCGGGAAGGGGAGCAGAGACCCAGTACTTC
TRBJ2-3 | TRBV3-1 | few | NA | CASSQRLRPTDTQYF | TGTGCCAGCAGCCAACGACTGCGCCCCACAGATACGCAGTATTTT
TRBJ2-5 | TRBV25-1 | NA | NA | CASRPLAEETQYF | TGTGCCAGCAGGCCCTTAGCGGAAGAGACCCAGTACTTC
TRBJ2-7 | TRBV2 | NA | NA | CASSDPARGEQYF | TGTGCCAGCAGCGACCCCGCTAGGGGCGAGCAGTACTTC
TRBJ2-5 | TRBV6-5 | few | TRBD1 | CASTFDRGWQTQYF | TGTGCCAGCACCTTTGACAGGGGATGGCAGACCCAGTACTTC
TRBJ1-5 | TRBV24-1 | NA | NA | CATSEHTNQPQHF | TGTGCCACCAGTGAGCACACCAATCAGCCCCAGCATTTT
TRBJ2-3 | TRBV6-4 | NA | NA | CASSDSSGGDAQYF | TGTGCCAGCAGTGACTCTAGCGGCGGGGATGCGCAGTATTTT
TRBJ1-1 | TRBV4-3 | NA | NA | CASSLTYYTEAFF | TGCGCCAGCAGCCTCACCTACTACACTGAAGCTTTCTTT
TRBJ1-2 | TRBV5-1 | NA | NA | CASSPIGSPDYGYTF | TGCGCCAGCAGCCCGATCGGGAGCCCGGACTATGGCTACACCTTC
TRBJ2-3 | TRBV7-8 | NA | NA | CASSLALQGLNTDTQYF | TGTGCCAGCAGCTTAGCGCTGCAGGGCCTAAACACAGATACGCAGTATTTT
TRBJ2-1 | TRBV7-2 | NA | NA | CASGGRNEQFF | TGTGCCAGTGGGGGGCGCAATGAGCAGTTCTTC
TRBJ2-3 | TRBV3-1 | once | TRBD2 | CASSSTSGGRWDTQYF | TGTGCCAGCAGCTCGACTAGCGGGGGCAGGTGGGATACGCAGTATTTT
TRBJ2-1 | TRBV6-5 | NA | NA | CASSYPQQGPPPGDPYNEQFF | TGTGCCAGCAGTTACCCCCAACAGGGGCCACCTCCGGGGGACCCTTACAATGAGCAGTTCTTC
TRBJ2-5 | TRBV4-1 | NA | NA | CASSQRKGGMETQYF | TGCGCCAGCAGCCAAAGGAAGGGGGGTATGGAGACCCAGTACTTC
TRBJ2-7 | TRBV5-4 | NA | NA | CASSLTDSDEQYF | TGTGCCAGCAGCTTAACAGACTCCGACGAGCAGTACTTC
TRBJ2-5 | TRBV25-1 | few | NA | CASSPRYQETQYF | TGTGCCAGCAGTCCCCGGTACCAAGAGACCCAGTACTTC
TRBJ2-7 | TRBV7-3 | NA | NA | CASSSLGDTPSYEQYF | TGTGCCAGCAGCAGCCTCGGGGACACCCCATCCTACGAGCAGTACTTC
TRBJ2-1 | TRBV10-3 | NA | NA | CAITDTSRPYNEQFF | TGTGCCATCACAGATACTAGCCGACCCTACAATGAGCAGTTCTTC
TRBJ2-7 | TRBV28 | few | NA | CASSSPGQPSEQYF | TGTGCCAGCAGTTCCCCCGGACAGCCTTCCGAGCAGTACTTC
TRBJ2-1 | TRBV11-2 | NA | TRBD1 | CASSWDRHEQFF | TGTGCCAGCAGCTGGGACAGGCATGAGCAGTTCTTC
TRBJ2-7 | TRBV7-9 | NA | TRBD2 | CASSETSGGPYEQYF | TGTGCCAGCAGCGAGACTAGCGGGGGGCCCTACGAGCAGTACTTC
TRBJ2-3 | TRBV28 | NA | NA | CASLPEVRYRTDTQYF | TGTGCCAGCTTACCTGAGGTGCGTTACCGCACAGATACGCAGTATTTT
TRBJ2-5 | TRBV5-1 | NA | TRBD1 | CASSQYGTGLQETQYF | TGCGCCAGCAGCCAATATGGGACAGGACTCCAAGAGACCCAGTACTTC
TRBJ2-5 | TRBV20-1 | NA | TRBD2 | CSARDLLAGIGAQYF | TGCAGTGCTAGAGATCTACTAGCGGGCATAGGGGCCCAGTACTTC
TRBJ1-1 | TRBV20-1 | NA | NA | CSARQGLGNAEAFF | TGCAGTGCTAGACAGGGGTTGGGGAACGCTGAAGCTTTCTTT
TRBJ2-7 | TRBV20-1 | NA | NA | CSALTPYEQYF | TGCAGTGCCCTAACCCCATACGAGCAGTACTTC
TRBJ2-2 | TRBV14 | NA | TRBD2 | CASSQDAGVNTGELFF | TGTGCCAGCAGCCAAGATGCGGGAGTGAACACCGGGGAGCTGTTTTTT
TRBJ1-5 | TRBV7-6 | NA | TRBD1 | CASSRPDRDVCQPQHF | TGTGCCAGCAGCCGCCCCGACAGGGATGTTTGTCAGCCCCAGCATTTT
TRBJ2-1 | TRBV7-2 | few | NA | CASSSRQLSYNEQFF | TGTGCCAGCAGCTCGAGACAGCTATCCTACAATGAGCAGTTCTTC